This paragraph reports one T cell receptor beta chain. Its target antigen remains unknown. No base qualities exist here, and no much larger clone lies one base off it. The data originate from a study of T cells in Graves' hyperthyroidism and ophthalmopathy (dated by TCRdb to the late 2010s). In the study overall: A discovery cohort of about 96 patients, roughly 43 with Graves' ophthalmopathy and approximately 55 with stable Graves' hyperthyroidism, was used to find distinguishing TCR V-J signatures. Prospective prediction of ophthalmopathy was tested in an independent validation cohort consisting of some 20 hyperthyroidism patients and some 16 patients who later progressed to ophthalmopathy. The roughly 100 discovery patients were randomly split 7:3 into training and test sets. Thyroid tissue and blood T-cell repertoires from roughly 6 Graves' hyperthyroidism patients were also compared in the study. Once sampling was done, hyperthyroidism patients were given methimazole at a starting dose of 30 mg daily, whereas ophthalmopathy patients were given high-dose intravenous methylprednisolone. The paper describes TCR Vbeta CDR3 sequencing of about 140 peripheral blood samples, made up of 43 ophthalmopathy patients, roughly 75 hyperthyroidism patients and 17 progressor patients.

Overall study outcomes, separate from this receptor: Most expanded thyroid clonotypes (frequency above 0.001) were also detected in blood, suggesting blood repertoires may reflect thyroid immune responses. Sample size was not statistically predetermined, and investigators were not blinded to group allocation. In validation, the model predicted progression to ophthalmopathy with approximately 71% sensitivity and 72% to 75% specificity, a median of 6.5 months before onset. Ophthalmopathy was separated from stable hyperthyroidism by a 13 V-J signature model, with 85% to 90% sensitivity and around 81% specificity obtained in cross-validation and 80%/75% obtained in testing.

Stable Graves' hyperthyroidism was defined as no progression to ophthalmopathy during 18 months of follow-up. Hyperthyroidism patients were aged 18 to 65 years and newly diagnosed, with disease duration of less than 2 months. Exclusion was applied to patients with uncontrolled infections, other autoimmune diseases, pregnancy or lactation. Diagnoses relied on clinical symptoms, serum thyroxine and TRAb, thyroid ultrasound and orbital computed tomography. Trizol reagent was used to extract total RNA, and RNA quality was then checked on an Agilent 2100 Bioanalyzer. The TCR beta CDR3 regions were amplified from the RNA transcripts. A first-round RT-PCR of the TCR CDR3 used the HTBI primer set with the Qiagen OneStep RT-PCR kit. Libraries were constructed in a second round of multiplex PCR, after which size selection and purification were performed. The libraries were sequenced on an Illumina HiSeq2000 using paired-end 100 bp reads. The authors processed their data as follows. SOAPnuke was used to process the raw data, throwing out any read that contained adapters or uncalled bases, had a mean Phred below 15, or lacked an exact constant-primer or identifier match. High-quality paired reads were merged with COPE v1.2.5, and unique nucleotide sequences were defined as clonotypes. MiTCR v1.1 was used to align the clonotypes against IMGT TRBV, TRBD and TRBJ reference segments. The analysis was restricted to V-J combinations with a frequency above 0.0001, which together covered 98% to 99.2% of the repertoires. The TCS score was defined as F50 (clonal expansion) divided by E x V (chaos), with BLOSUM62-based TCRdist calculated between CDR3 peptides within each V-J. Welch's t-statistics and random forest reduced roughly 530 V-J features to 13, which were used in a naive Bayes classifier (R e1071). TCRdb redid the processing of the public reads, applying fastp at Q25 and MiXCR, and retained in-frame beta chains. For every CDR3 protein sequence, its rows merge into one entry that carries the most common genes and DNA. TCRdb's processing, not the authors' own work, is the source of the V and J calls. This sample is represented by hundreds of thousands of distinct CDR3 sequences; more than 45% of them were singletons. The top ten constitute just under 8.5% of the sample.

The germline ends are 6 bases apart after V is trimmed by 4 bases and J by 12 bases. The CDR3 spans 8 residues, from the cysteine through the phenylalanine. The retained sequence is limited to the CDR3, 24 bases, with the frame set at the first base. CDR1 SQVTM and CDR2 ANQGSEA are derived from the germline V gene. The specimen was peripheral blood or thyroid tissue (not recorded which). The chain employs TRBV29-1 and TRBJ1-2; the D gene is unclear. The clonotype originates from a woman between 18 and 30 years old with Graves' hyperthyroidism. Donor details come from another sample of the same person, matched by shared clones. The CDR3 corresponds to CSVGINTF. The nucleotide sequence reads as follows: TGCAGCGTTGGAATAAACACCTTC.